This record looks at one T cell receptor beta chain sequence and its context. The V and J ends lost 5 bases and 1 base, in that order; junction bases with no gene match: 4. There are 15 residues in the CDR3. Germline CDR1 SGHTA, CDR2 FQGNSA. This sample is part of a study of blood T cell repertoires in COVID-19. At the level of the study: Italy, Spain and the United States were the sources of the convalescent and acute COVID-19 samples. The cDNA or gDNA used as material had been derived from T cells, B-cell-depleted T cells, or PBMCs.

As processed by the authors: Reference gene primer amplification yielded estimated nucleated cell counts. Using immunoSEQ multiplex PCR, the repertoire was profiled, and TCRdb retains in-frame clones only, with some absent. V and J calls and clone size are as listed in that table; D and trimming were resolved from the DNA. The table includes fewer than 200,000 clones, 80% to 90% detected once. The chain is built from TRBV7-2 and TRBJ1-3; TRBD1 matches at 8 bases. The sample consisted of peripheral blood. This receptor was taken from a man between 50 and 59 years old with active or convalescent COVID-19. The CDR3 here is CASSTQGGSGNTIYF. DNA of the CDR3: TGTGCCAGCAGCACACAGGGGGGATCTGGAAACACCATATATTTT.